Below, 10 T cell receptor beta chains from the same sample are listed, as sequenced in a study of cytomegalovirus exposure and HLA in healthy donors. Primers included in the PCR were 60 Vbeta and 13 Jbeta primers. Data came from immunoSEQ multiplex PCR; TCRdb stores just in-frame clones and leaves some out. The sample records more than 120,000 clones, about four fifths being singletons. Sequencing was performed on PBMCs. Receptors originate from a woman aged 40 to 49 in good health and CMV-seropositive.

The rearrangement joins TRBV7-2 to TRBJ2-1; D remains unclear. CDR1 is SGHTA, CDR2 FQGNSA, per germline. The CDR3 runs 13 residues. V was pared by 4 bases and J by 0 bases, with 4 bases between. In DNA, the CDR3 is TGTGCCAGCAGCTCCAGCTCCTACAATGAGCAGTTCTTC. It specifies CASSSSSYNEQFF.

V is TRBV6-6 and J is TRBJ1-5; TRBD1 aligns across 10 bases. The germline V gene encodes CDR1 MNHNY and CDR2 SVGAGI (reference sequence). The CDR3 is 15 amino acids. Trimming took 4 bases from V and 4 from J; bases not matched to a gene: 4. The DNA of the CDR3 is TGTGCCAGCAGTTTTCGACAGGGGGCGAATCAGCCCCAGCATTTT. Translated, it gives CASSFRQGANQPQHF.

This chain joins TRBV11-3 and TRBJ1-1, with D tentatively TRBD1 (6 bases). Germline CDR1 SGHNT, CDR2 YENEEA. The CDR3 length is 12 residues. V lost 5 bases and J lost 8, with 12 bases in between. The CDR3 sequence: CASSTDTGEAFF. In nucleotides, the CDR3 is TGTGCCAGCAGCACGGATACAGGGGAAGCTTTCTTT.

The sample holds one count of this clone. The J gene is TRBJ2-1, the V gene TRBV4-1; possible D gene TRBD2, 6 bases. Per the germline V gene, CDR1 is MGHRA and CDR2 is YSYEKL. This CDR3 has 14 amino acids. Trimming took 0 bases from V and 10 from J, leaving 13 bases between them. Here the CDR3 reads CASSQDWRDREQFF. DNA for the CDR3: TGCGCCAGCAGCCAAGATTGGAGGGACCGGGAGCAGTTCTTC.

The genes are TRBV5-1 and TRBJ2-6; maybe TRBD2 (5 bases). CDR1 and CDR2 (germline): SGHRS, YFSETQ. The CDR3 has 15 amino acids. Deletions cut 0 bases from V and 2 bases from J, with 6 bases between. CDR3 DNA: TGCGCCAGCAGCTTGGGAGGGACTGGGGCCAACGTCCTGACTTTC. Its protein is CASSLGGTGANVLTF. Full variable domain (remainder filled in from reference TRBV5-1 and TRBJ2-6): KAGVTQTPRYLIKTRGQQVTLSCSPISGHRSVSWYQQTPGQGLQFLFEYFSETQRNKGNFPGRFSGRQFSNSRSEMNVSTLELGDSALYLCASSLGGTGANVLTFGAGSRLTVL.

V gene TRBV18 combines with J gene TRBJ2-1; 10 nucleotides line up with TRBD2. V shed 3 bases, J shed 13 bases, and the junction held 18 bases outside the gene matches. This CDR3 comprises 17 residues. Looked up from germline, CDR1 is KGHSH and CDR2 is LQKENI. The CDR3 loop is CASSPYSLVASGSEQFF. In DNA form, the CDR3 reads TGTGCCAGCTCACCGTATTCCTTGGTGGCTAGCGGGAGTGAACAGTTCTTC.

The chain links TRBV7-2 to TRBJ2-6; 8 bases match TRBD2. This CDR3 comprises 15 residues. CDR1 SGHTA and CDR2 FQGNSA come from the germline V gene. The junction had 2 bases not matched to a gene; V was cut back by 5 bases and J by 2 bases. CDR3 coding DNA: TGTGCCAGCAGCCTCGGGAGGGCTGGGGCCAACGTCCTGACTTTC. Residues: CASSLGRAGANVLTF. The variable domain in full, completed from reference TRBV7-2 and TRBJ2-6, reads GAGVSQSPSNKVTEKGKDVELRCDPISGHTALYWYRQSLGQGLEFLIYFQGNSAPDKSGLPSDRFSAERTGGSVSTLTIQRTQQEDSAVYLCASSLGRAGANVLTFGAGSRLTVL.

The J gene is TRBJ2-5, the V gene TRBV27; 10 bases match TRBD2. The end of the DNA is better explained by TRBJ2-7, so the J call may be wrong. The CDR3 length is 15 residues. Per germline, CDR1 MNHEY and CDR2 SMNVEV (reference sequence). DNA for the CDR3: TGTGCCAGCAGTCCATTTCGGGCTAGCGGGGGCGAGCAGTACTTC. Translating gives CASSPFRASGGEQYF.

The rearrangement links TRBV4-1 to TRBJ2-2, with TRBD2 matching 7 bases. The CDR3 covers 15 residues. From germline, CDR1 is MGHRA and CDR2 YSYEKL. V was pared by 3 bases and J by 5 bases, with 6 bases of the junction left unmatched. In nucleotides, the CDR3 is TGCGCCAGCAGCCAGAGCGGGGCCGGTACCGGGGAGCTGTTTTTT. Translation: CASSQSGAGTGELFF.

This chain joins TRBV19 and TRBJ1-6; maybe TRBD1 (5 bases). Trimming took off 6 bases at V and 0 bases at J, with 12 bases between the two ends. Germline V gene sequence: CDR1 LNHDA, CDR2 SQIVND (reference sequence). The CDR3 has 16 amino acids. CDR3 nucleotides: TGTGCCAGTAGAGTAACAGGAAGCTCCTATAATTCACCCCTCCACTTT. Its translation is CASRVTGSSYNSPLHF.